In this sample, the clone carrying this T cell receptor (beta chain) turned up a few times. Antigen specificity is unknown. The sample is drawn from a study of T cell repertoires in cytomegalovirus infection. At the level of the study: Well-studied HLA-B-restricted CMV epitopes were used in the study alongside recently identified HLA-C-restricted ones. Through public TCR beta signatures, both CMV infection and matching HLA type were indicated.

TCRdb itself ran the reads through MiXCR, one entry per CDR3 protein. The top ten clones hold 48% of a sample with about 570,000 distinct CDR3 sequences, roughly 42% of them seen once. Study findings and constraints: CMV carriers with the relevant HLA were identified by cumulative public TCR beta family frequency.

With 2 bases removed from V and 7 bases from J, the gap between germline ends came to 6 bases. The germline gives CDR1 MNHEY, CDR2 SVGEGT. CDR3 length equals 12 residues. The sequenced sample was cultured PBMCs, obtained from culture after CMV antigen stimulation. This chain uses TRBV6-2 or TRBV6-3 with TRBJ1-5; D remains ambiguous. The clonotype originates from a human donor in good health (CMV status not recorded). Some clones in this sample may be carry-over from other donors' samples. CDR3 sequence (DNA): TGTGCCAGCAGTTACAGCCCACAGCCCCAGCATTTT. Amino acids: CASSYSPQPQHF.